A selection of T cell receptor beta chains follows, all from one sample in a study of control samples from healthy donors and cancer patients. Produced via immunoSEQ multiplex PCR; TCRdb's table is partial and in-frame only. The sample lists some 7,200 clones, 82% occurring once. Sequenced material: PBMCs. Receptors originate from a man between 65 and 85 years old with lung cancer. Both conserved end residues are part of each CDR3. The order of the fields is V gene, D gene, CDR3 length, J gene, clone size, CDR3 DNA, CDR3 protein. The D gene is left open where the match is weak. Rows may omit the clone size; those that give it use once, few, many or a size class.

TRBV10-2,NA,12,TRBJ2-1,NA,TGCGCCAGCAGTGAGTCCGGGACAAAGCAGTTCTTC,CASSESGTKQFF
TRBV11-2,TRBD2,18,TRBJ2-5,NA,TGTGCCAGCAGCGTCCTAGCGGGAGGTCGAAAGGGACAAGAGACCCAGTACTTC,CASSVLAGGRKGQETQYF
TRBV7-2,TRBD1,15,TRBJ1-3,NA,TGTGCCAGCAGCTTCGGGACAGGGAAAGGAAACACCATATATTTT,CASSFGTGKGNTIYF
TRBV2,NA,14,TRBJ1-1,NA,TGTGCCAGTGACTGGGGACCGGTGAACACTGAAGCTTTCTTT,CASDWGPVNTEAFF
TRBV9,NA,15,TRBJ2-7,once,TGTGCCAGCAGCCCCTCGGACACCCCATACTACGAGCAGTACTTC,CASSPSDTPYYEQYF
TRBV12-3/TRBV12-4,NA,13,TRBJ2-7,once,TGTGCCAGCAGGGATACGAGCTCCTACGAGCAGTACTTC,CASRDTSSYEQYF
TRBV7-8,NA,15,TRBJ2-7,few,TGTGCCAGCAGACCCACCCAAGGGGTTTCCGTCGAGCAGTACTTC,CASRPTQGVSVEQYF
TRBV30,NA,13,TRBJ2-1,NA,TGTGCCTGCGGAATGGGGAGTAGGAATGAGCAGTTCTTC,CACGMGSRNEQFF
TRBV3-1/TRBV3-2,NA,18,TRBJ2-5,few,TGTGCCAGCAGCCAGAACCTTTGGGTGGGGGAATCCCAAGAGACCCAGTACTTC,CASSQNLWVGESQETQYF
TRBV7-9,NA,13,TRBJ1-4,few,TGTGCCATCCTGATCGGCTCTAATGAAAAACTGTTTTTT,CAILIGSNEKLFF
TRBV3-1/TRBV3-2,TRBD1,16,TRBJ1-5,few,TGTGCCAGCAGCCCAAACACGGGACAGCTCAATCAGCCCCAGCATTTT,CASSPNTGQLNQPQHF
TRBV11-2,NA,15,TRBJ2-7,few,TGTGCCAGCAGCTTAGGACTAGATCACTCCTACGAGCAGTACTTC,CASSLGLDHSYEQYF
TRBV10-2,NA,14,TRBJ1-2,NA,TGCGCCAGCAGTGAGTCGATTGGAGTTCTTGGCTACACCTTC,CASSESIGVLGYTF
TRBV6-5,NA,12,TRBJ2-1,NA,TGTGCCAGCAGTTACTCAGGGGGGGAGCAGTTCTTC,CASSYSGGEQFF
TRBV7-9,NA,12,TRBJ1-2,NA,TGTGCCAGCAGCCCCTTGGGGCCCTCCTACACCTTC,CASSPLGPSYTF
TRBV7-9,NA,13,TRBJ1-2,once,TGTGCCAGCCGATACGACAGAGGCTATGGCTACACCTTC,CASRYDRGYGYTF
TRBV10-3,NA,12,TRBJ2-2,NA,TGTGCCATCAGGCTGAACACCGGGGAGCTGTTTTTT,CAIRLNTGELFF
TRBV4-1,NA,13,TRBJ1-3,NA,TGCGCCAGCAGCCAAGAGGGGGGAAACACCATATATTTT,CASSQEGGNTIYF
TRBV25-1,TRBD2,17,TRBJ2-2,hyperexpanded,TGTGCCAGCCTCGGGACTAGCGGGGGCCCGAACACCGGGGAGCTGTTTTTT,CASLGTSGGPNTGELFF
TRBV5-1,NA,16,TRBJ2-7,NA,TGCGCCAGCAGCTTGGCCGGGGAGCGGGCGTCCTACGAGCAGTACTTC,CASSLAGERASYEQYF
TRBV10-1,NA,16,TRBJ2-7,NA,TGCGCCAGCAGTGAGGAGGGTAGCGGGACAGGCTACGAGCAGTACTTC,CASSEEGSGTGYEQYF
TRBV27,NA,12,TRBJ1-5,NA,TGTGCCAGCAACCAGGCCGGTCAGCCCCAGCATTTT,CASNQAGQPQHF
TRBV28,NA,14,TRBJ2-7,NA,TGTGCCAGCAGACCGAATATCTTGGGCTACGAGCAGTACTTC,CASRPNILGYEQYF
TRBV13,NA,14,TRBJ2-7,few,TGTGCCAGCAGCTCCCTGGGGCAGGTCGGCGAGCAGTACTTC,CASSSLGQVGEQYF
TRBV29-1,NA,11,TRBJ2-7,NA,TGCAGCGTTGTAGACCGATACGAGCAGTACTTC,CSVVDRYEQYF
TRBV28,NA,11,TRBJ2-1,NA,TGTGCCAGCAGTTTTCGGCATGAGCAGTTCTTC,CASSFRHEQFF
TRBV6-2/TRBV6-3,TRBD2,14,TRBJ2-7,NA,TGTGCCAGCAGTTTAGCGGGTAGCTCCTACGAGCAGTACTTC,CASSLAGSSYEQYF
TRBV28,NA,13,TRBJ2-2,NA,TGTGCCAGCAGTTTGGGAAGCACCGGGGAGCTGTTTTTT,CASSLGSTGELFF
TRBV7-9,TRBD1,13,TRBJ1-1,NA,TGTGCCAGCAGCATGACAGGGAGCGCTGAAGCTTTCTTT,CASSMTGSAEAFF
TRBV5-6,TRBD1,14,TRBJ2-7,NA,TGTGCCAGCAGCTCGAGACAGGGACCATTCGATCAGTACTTC,CASSSRQGPFDQYF
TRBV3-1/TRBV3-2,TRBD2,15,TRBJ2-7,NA,TGTGCCAGCAGCCGCGGGGGGGGCGGGAGCGACGAGCAGTACTTC,CASSRGGGGSDEQYF
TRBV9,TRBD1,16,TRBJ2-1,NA,TGTGCCAGCAGCGAATCCGGGACAGGGGTCTACAATGAGCAGTTCTTC,CASSESGTGVYNEQFF
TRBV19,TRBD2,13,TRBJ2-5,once,TGTGCCAGTAGTATCCCTAGCGGAGAGACCCAGTACTTC,CASSIPSGETQYF
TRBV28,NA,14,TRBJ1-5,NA,TGTGCCAGCAGTCCCAACCGGGAGCATCAGCCCCAGCATTTT,CASSPNREHQPQHF
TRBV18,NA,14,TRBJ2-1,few,TGTGCCAGCTCACCGGGAAGCTCCTACAATGAGCAGTTCTTC,CASSPGSSYNEQFF
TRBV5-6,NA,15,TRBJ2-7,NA,TGTGCCAGCAGCTTGAGTGTGGAGCGGGCCTACGAGCAGTACTTC,CASSLSVERAYEQYF
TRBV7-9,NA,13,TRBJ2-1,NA,TGTGCCAGCAGCTTAGCTGGCGGCAATGAGCAGTTCTTC,CASSLAGGNEQFF
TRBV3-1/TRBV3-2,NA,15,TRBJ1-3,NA,TGTGCCAGCAGCCAAGAGGTAACAGGCGGAAACACCATATATTTT,CASSQEVTGGNTIYF
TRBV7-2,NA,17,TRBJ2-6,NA,TGTGCCAGCAGCCCAAGCCGGGGTCCCCGTGGGGCCAACGTCCTGACTTTC,CASSPSRGPRGANVLTF
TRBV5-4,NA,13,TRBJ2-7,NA,TGTGCCAGCAGCTTACCGGGGCTGGGAGAGCAGTACTTC,CASSLPGLGEQYF
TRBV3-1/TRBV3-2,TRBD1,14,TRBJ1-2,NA,TGTGCCAGCAGCCAAGTGACAGGGTCCAGTGGCTACACCTTC,CASSQVTGSSGYTF
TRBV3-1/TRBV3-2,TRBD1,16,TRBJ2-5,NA,TGTGCCAGCAGCCATGCTGGGACAGGCCCCCGGGAGACCCAGTACTTC,CASSHAGTGPRETQYF
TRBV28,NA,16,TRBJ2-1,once,TGTGCCAGCAGTTTACGGCGGGACCGGTCCTACAATGAGCAGTTCTTC,CASSLRRDRSYNEQFF
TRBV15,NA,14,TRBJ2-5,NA,TGTGCCACCAGCAGAGGGCTTACCCAAGAGACCCAGTACTTC,CATSRGLTQETQYF
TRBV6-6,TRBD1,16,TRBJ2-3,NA,TGTGCCAGCAGCCCCGTCCGGGACAGTACCACAGATACGCAGTATTTT,CASSPVRDSTTDTQYF
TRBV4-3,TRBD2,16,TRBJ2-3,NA,TGCGCCAGCAGCCATCTGAGACTAGCGAACACAGATACGCAGTATTTT,CASSHLRLANTDTQYF
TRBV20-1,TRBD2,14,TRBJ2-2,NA,TGCAGTGCTAGTGACCGGGGGGTTGCCGGGGAGCTGTTTTTT,CSASDRGVAGELFF
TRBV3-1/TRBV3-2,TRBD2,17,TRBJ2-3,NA,TGTGCCAGCAGCCGTGGACTAGCGGGAGGGGTAACAGATACGCAGTATTTT,CASSRGLAGGVTDTQYF
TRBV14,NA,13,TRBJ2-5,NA,TGTGCCAGCAGCCAAGATCTTCGAGAGACCCAGTACTTC,CASSQDLRETQYF
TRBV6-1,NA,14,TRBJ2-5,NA,TGTGCCAGCAGTGAAGAGGGCCCTAGGTCATCCCAGTACTTC,CASSEEGPRSSQYF
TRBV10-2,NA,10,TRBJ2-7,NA,TGCGCCAGCAGTGAGTACGAGCAGTACTTC,CASSEYEQYF
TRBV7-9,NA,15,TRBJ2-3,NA,TGTGCCAGCAGTCCTCCGGGGTTTAGCACAGATACGCAGTATTTT,CASSPPGFSTDTQYF
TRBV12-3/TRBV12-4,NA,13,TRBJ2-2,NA,TGTGCCATCCGGGGACTTGGCGCCGGGGAGCTGTTTTTT,CAIRGLGAGELFF